This record looks at one T cell receptor (beta chain) sequence and its context. The antigen is not known. With 8 bases clipped from V and 5 bases from J, the junction kept 13 bases outside the gene matches. CDR1 and CDR2 from the germline V gene are SNHLY and FYNNEI. The CDR3 has 15 amino acids. Assay used: immunoSEQ multiplex PCR; TCRdb lists only in-frame clones, some missing. The table includes about 59,000 clones, about 87% detected once. Autoimmune disease history or systemic immunosuppression led to patients being barred. The sample comes from a study of OX40 agonist ivuxolimab in advanced cancers. Study context: An agonistic anti-OX40 (CD134) antibody, ivuxolimab, was used to treat the patients.

Whole-study results and caveats: Blood T cells, both CD4+ and CD8+, expanded clonally by week 6 at 0.1 to 3.0 mg/kg.

The specimen comprised CD4+ or CD8+ T cells sorted from blood, sampled in a trial of the OX40 agonist ivuxolimab. The clonotype comes from an adult with an advanced solid tumor such as melanoma, head and neck, liver or kidney cancer. The chain carries TRBV2 and TRBJ2-5; 8 bases are a match to TRBD1. CDR3 coding DNA: TGTGCCAGCTGCCGACAGGGGTCGGGCCGGGAGACCCAGTACTTC. This sequence encodes CASCRQGSGRETQYF.